These 18 T cell receptor beta chains were sequenced from one sample in a study of blood T cell repertoires in COVID-19. Sequencing used immunoSEQ multiplex PCR; TCRdb keeps in-frame clones, though not all of them. This sample has 180,000 or so clones, with 80% to 90% found just once. Sample: peripheral blood. The receptor set was obtained from a woman between 70 and 85 years old with COVID-19, enrolled during active disease.

The genes are TRBV30 and TRBJ1-1, with 9 bases lining up with TRBD1. CDR1 and CDR2 from the germline V gene are GTSNPN and SVGIG (reference sequence). CDR3 length: 13 residues. V dropped 4 bases and J dropped 5; count of bases not matched to a gene: 5. CDR3 bases: TGTGCCTGGAAGGTGGGACAGGGAACTGAAGCTTTCTTT. Its protein is CAWKVGQGTEAFF.

J is TRBJ1-4 and V is TRBV28, with D perhaps matching TRBD1 (6 bases). The ends were cut back, 3 bases at V and 2 bases at J, with 13 bases in the middle. Germline values: CDR1 MDHEN, CDR2 SYDVKM. This CDR3 region has 16 residues. The CDR3 sequence is CASSFVQGGTNEKLFF. For the CDR3, the DNA is TGTGCCAGCAGTTTTGTACAGGGAGGGACTAATGAAAAACTGTTTTTT.

This chain uses TRBV6-5 with TRBJ1-2; D not certain. The germline V gene has CDR1 MNHEY and CDR2 SVGAGI. V dropped 3 bases and J dropped 2 bases, with 4 bases sitting between them. The CDR3 is 12 residues long. The CDR3 region has the DNA TGTGCCAGCAGTTATCGGAACTATGGCTACACCTTC. This gives the protein CASSYRNYGYTF.

The gene calls are TRBV7-8 and TRBJ1-1, with D possibly TRBD1 on 5 matching bases. Trimming stripped 2 bases from V and 3 bases from J, with 13 bases between. The CDR3 runs 15 residues. CDR1 and CDR2 (germline): SGHVS, FQNEAQ. CDR3 DNA: TGTGCCAGCAGCTTATTAGGGGCGAGTTACACTGAAGCTTTCTTT. The encoded protein is CASSLLGASYTEAFF.

This clone showed up just once. This chain links TRBV5-4 with TRBJ2-1, with 10 bases lining up with TRBD2. The CDR3 consists of 15 residues. J lost 9 bases, V lost 0 bases, and 6 bases had no gene match. Germline lookup yields CDR1 SGHNT and CDR2 YYREEE (reference sequence). The CDR3 sequence: CASSLEAGGPSEQFF. CDR3 in DNA: TGTGCCAGCAGCTTGGAAGCGGGAGGGCCCAGTGAGCAGTTCTTC. The complete variable domain, with remaining parts taken from reference TRBV5-4 and TRBJ2-1, reads ETGVTQSPTHLIKTRGQQVTLRCSSQSGHNTVSWYQQALGQGPQFIFQYYREEENGRGNFPPRFSGLQFPNYSSELNVNALELDDSALYLCASSLEAGGPSEQFFGPGTRLTVL.

As to this clone: Germline is not matched at one junction end, which may reflect a read error. This rearrangement joins TRBV18 to TRBJ1-6; D ambiguous. Germline assignment: CDR1 KGHSH and CDR2 LQKENI. The CDR3 covers 13 residues. CDR3 sequence: CASSPDYSSPLHF. CDR3 nucleotides: TGTGCCAGCTCACCAGACTATAGTTCACCCCTCCACTTT.

This clone occurred a few times. The chain joins TRBV6-4 to TRBJ1-1; D may be TRBD1 (5 bases). The CDR3 contains 13 residues. Germline V gene data show CDR1 as MRHNA and CDR2 as SNTAGT. Trimming pared 4 bases from V and 3 bases from J, leaving 9 bases between. The CDR3 sequence is CASSVGGDTEAFF. In DNA form, the CDR3 reads TGTGCCAGCAGTGTGGGGGGGGACACTGAAGCTTTCTTT.

The rearrangement joins TRBV28 to TRBJ2-7; 8 bases line up with TRBD1. CDR1 is MDHEN, CDR2 SYDVKM, per germline. After removal of 7 bases from V and 5 bases from J, the junction contained 19 bases not matched to a gene. The CDR3 is 17 residues long. CDR3 sequence (DNA): TGTGCCAGCACCCCCCCTAACCGCGACAGGGGAGGACACGAGCAGTACTTC. It translates to CASTPPNRDRGGHEQYF.

A few counts support this clone. The rearrangement uses TRBV9 and TRBJ1-5, with D perhaps matching TRBD1 (6 bases). Deletions cut 3 bases from V and 5 bases from J, with 15 bases between. Germline CDR1 SGDLS, CDR2 YYNGEE. The CDR3 runs 15 residues. CDR3 region: CASSAAGAADQPQHF. CDR3 coding DNA: TGTGCCAGCAGCGCGGCGGGGGCTGCGGATCAGCCCCAGCATTTT.

Many counts were recorded for this clone. The chain employs TRBV6-2 or TRBV6-3 and TRBJ1-2; D unclear. V lost 6 bases to trimming and J lost 5 bases, with 13 bases between them. The CDR3 extends over 13 amino acids. CDR1 and CDR2 from the germline V gene are MNHEY and SVGEGT. CDR3 amino acids: CASSLGSFYGYTF. As DNA, the CDR3 is TGTGCCAGCAGCCTCGGGAGTTTTTATGGCTACACCTTC.

The chain joins TRBV7-8 to TRBJ2-7; 7 nucleotides match TRBD1. The V and J ends lost 4 bases and 3 bases, in that order; junction bases with no gene match: 3. Per germline, CDR1 SGHVS and CDR2 FQNEAQ. The CDR3 covers 13 residues. This CDR3 is CASSSRGYYEQYV. The CDR3 DNA follows: TGTGCCAGCAGCTCCAGGGGGTACTACGAGCAGTACGTC.

The V call is TRBV18, the J call TRBJ2-5, with a weak D call TRBD2 (5 bases). CDR1 and CDR2 from the germline V gene are KGHSH and LQKENI. CDR3 length: 14 amino acids. V lost 6 bases, J lost 5 bases, and 16 bases lay in between. This CDR3 reads CASSPFGGGETQYF. The CDR3 DNA reads TGTGCCAGCTCGCCCTTTGGAGGTGGGGAGACCCAGTACTTC.

The rearrangement joins TRBV2 to TRBJ1-5; 9 bases fit TRBD1. The junction had 3 bases not matched to a gene; V was cut back by 6 bases and J by 9 bases. Germline V gene sequence: CDR1 SNHLY, CDR2 FYNNEI. The CDR3 spans 12 residues. CDR3 residues: CASRPTGGPQHF. The CDR3, as DNA: TGTGCCAGCAGGCCGACAGGGGGGCCCCAGCATTTT.

The J gene is TRBJ1-1, the V gene TRBV6-5; tentatively, D is TRBD1 (5 bases). Germline V gene lookup returns CDR1 MNHEY and CDR2 SVGAGI. With 5 bases removed from V and 6 bases from J, the gap between germline ends came to 13 bases. The CDR3 runs 13 residues. CDR3 region: CASSKVRESEAFF. CDR3 bases: TGTGCCAGCAGTAAGGTCAGGGAATCTGAAGCTTTCTTT.

This chain joins TRBV11-2 and TRBJ2-2; no clear D gene. From germline, CDR1 is SGHAT and CDR2 FQNNGV. This CDR3 comprises 12 residues. V lost 5 bases to trimming and J lost 8 bases, with 9 bases between them. The DNA of the CDR3 is TGTGCCAGCAGCAAGTCAGGAGGGGAGCTGTTTTTT. It encodes CASSKSGGELFF.

This chain connects TRBV14 to TRBJ2-3; D is possibly TRBD1 (5 bases). The CDR3 runs 16 residues. Trimming left V 0 bases short and J 2 bases short, with 12 bases between. Per the germline V gene, CDR1 is SGHDN and CDR2 is FVKESK. The CDR3 region is CASSQDSTVTTDTQYF. CDR3 DNA sequence: TGTGCCAGCAGCCAAGATTCGACAGTCACCACAGATACGCAGTATTTT.

The chain couples TRBV14 to TRBJ2-5; weak D call: TRBD1 (5 bases). There are 15 residues in the CDR3. V lost 4 bases, J lost 2 bases, and 14 bases lay in between. Germline lookup yields CDR1 SGHDN and CDR2 FVKESK. The CDR3 DNA follows: TGTGCCAGCAGCCCTCCGGACACTTGGCAAGAGACCCAGTACTTC. It encodes CASSPPDTWQETQYF.

This clone has a handful of counts. The rearrangement joins TRBV6-5 to TRBJ1-5; TRBD1 matches at 7 bases. In germline, CDR1 is MNHEY, CDR2 SVGAGI. V dropped 6 bases and J dropped 2; count of bases not matched to a gene: 7. CDR3 length: 15 residues. The CDR3 sequence: CASRDRLYGNQPQHF. CDR3 coding DNA: TGTGCCAGCAGGGACAGGTTGTATGGCAATCAGCCCCAGCATTTT.